The 22 T cell receptor beta chains below were found in one sample sequenced in a study of CD8 T cells in Susac syndrome. Reverse transcription used about 0.45 to 1 ug RNA and random hexamers. TCRdb itself ran the immunoSEQ multiplex PCR reads through MiXCR, one entry per CDR3 protein. The data contain about 300,000 distinct CDR3 sequences, approximately 90% of them singletons. The source material was CD8+ T cells from PBMCs. These receptors were obtained from a human donor with multiple sclerosis.

The genes are TRBV30 and TRBJ2-5; D remains unclear. The CDR3 has 14 amino acids. CDR1 is GTSNPN and CDR2 is SVGIG in the germline V gene (reference sequence). The V and J ends lost 2 bases and 1 base respectively, with 11 bases between them. The CDR3 bases are TGTGCCTGGAGTCTGGACCCATTCCAAGAGACCCAGTACTTC. It is translated as CAWSLDPFQETQYF.

This chain uses TRBV5-1 with TRBJ2-5, with D perhaps matching TRBD2 (6 bases). This CDR3 has 16 residues. Germline CDR1 and CDR2: SGHRS and YFSETQ. V was clipped by 4 bases and J by 2 bases, with 18 bases between them. CDR3 loop: CASSPGVRGIQETQYF. CDR3 coding DNA: TGCGCCAGCAGCCCTGGGGTTCGCGGGATTCAAGAGACCCAGTACTTC. The whole variable domain, filled in from reference TRBV5-1 and TRBJ2-5, reads KAGVTQTPRYLIKTRGQQVTLSCSPISGHRSVSWYQQTPGQGLQFLFEYFSETQRNKGNFPGRFSGRQFSNSRSEMNVSTLELGDSALYLCASSPGVRGIQETQYFGPGTRLLVL.

The genes are TRBV4-3 and TRBJ2-3; D is perhaps TRBD1 (6 bases). This CDR3 spans 14 amino acids. CDR1 is LGHNA and CDR2 is YSLEER in the germline V gene. The germline V and J ends were trimmed by 2 bases and 1 base, with 7 bases remaining between them. CDR3 sequence (DNA): TGCGCCAGCAGCCAATACAGGGGCACAGATACGCAGTATTTT. Amino acids: CASSQYRGTDTQYF.

This chain connects TRBV4-1 to TRBJ2-3; 11 bases are shared with TRBD2. V shed 5 bases, J shed 9 bases, and the junction held 4 bases outside the gene matches. Germline V gene sequence: CDR1 MGHRA, CDR2 YSYEKL. The CDR3 has 13 amino acids. The CDR3 bases are TGCGCCAGCAGCGCAGGGACTAGCGGAACGCAGTATTTT. It translates to CASSAGTSGTQYF.

This sequence joins TRBV4-1 and TRBJ1-1; D is uncertain. Trimming stripped 3 bases from V and 0 bases from J, with 5 bases between. The V gene's germline CDR1 is MGHRA and CDR2 YSYEKL. This CDR3 contains 13 residues. The CDR3 sequence is CASSHAVNTEAFF. Here the CDR3 DNA reads TGCGCCAGCAGCCATGCGGTGAACACTGAAGCTTTCTTT.

V is TRBV25-1 and J is TRBJ1-4, with 12 bases matching TRBD1. Trimming took 8 bases from V and 2 from J; bases not matched to a gene: 3. This CDR3 has 15 amino acids. Looked up from germline, CDR1 is MGHDK and CDR2 is SYGVNS. CDR3 loop: CASGGTGGTNEKLFF. The CDR3 DNA sequence: TGTGCCAGCGGGGGGACAGGGGGCACTAATGAAAAACTGTTTTTT.

The gene calls are TRBV20-1 and TRBJ2-3; TRBD2 matches 8 bases. The CDR3 loop spans 16 amino acids. Germline lookup yields CDR1 DFQATT and CDR2 SNEGSKA (reference sequence). V shed 7 bases and J 1 base; nucleotides not matched to a gene: 13. The CDR3 spells CSGAGAILRGTDTQYF. The CDR3 DNA reads as TGCAGTGGAGCGGGGGCTATCTTAAGGGGCACAGATACGCAGTATTTT.

The chain couples TRBV28 to TRBJ2-1; D is unresolved. In germline, CDR1 is MDHEN, CDR2 SYDVKM. CDR3 length: 13 amino acids. V lost 4 bases and J lost 4, with 8 bases in between. CDR3 in DNA: TGTGCCAGCAGTTATACAGCATACAATGAGCAGTTCTTC. This encodes CASSYTAYNEQFF.

This chain joins TRBV19 and TRBJ1-1; D is perhaps TRBD1 (5 bases). The CDR3 is 13 residues long. Between the trimmed V and J ends, which lost 6 bases and 11 bases, there was a span of 19 bases. The germline CDR1 and CDR2 sequences are LNHDA and SQIVND (reference sequence). The CDR3: CASRPGPSPRAFF. CDR3 in DNA: TGTGCCAGTAGACCGGGACCCTCGCCCAGGGCTTTCTTT.

V gene TRBV12-3 or TRBV12-4 combines with J gene TRBJ2-2; 8 nucleotides align to TRBD1. The length of the CDR3 is 15 residues. The V gene end was trimmed by 5 bases and the J gene end by 4 bases; junction bases not matched to a gene: 6. Written as DNA, the CDR3 is TGTGCCAGCAGTCCAGGACAGGGAGGCACCGGGGAGCTGTTTTTT. Translating it yields CASSPGQGGTGELFF.

The J gene is TRBJ2-7, the V gene TRBV29-1; D may be TRBD1 or TRBD2 (6 bases each). V was shortened by 4 bases and J by 3 bases, with 13 bases between the two germline ends. This CDR3 comprises 13 residues. The V gene's germline CDR1 is SQVTM and CDR2 ANQGSEA. The CDR3 spells CSVVRGVGYEQYF. CDR3 nucleotide sequence: TGCAGCGTTGTTAGGGGGGTTGGCTACGAGCAGTACTTC.

The V and J genes are TRBV2 and TRBJ1-5; D perhaps matches TRBD1 (5 bases). This CDR3 has 15 amino acids. Germline CDR1 and CDR2: SNHLY and FYNNEI. V lost 7 bases and J lost 1, with 14 bases in between. CDR3 DNA sequence: TGTGCCAGCACCAGGGAGGGGCAAAGCAATCAGCCCCAGCATTTT. This codes for CASTREGQSNQPQHF.

This clonotype was detected a few times. The chain carries TRBV19 and TRBJ2-7; no firm D call. The CDR3 loop spans 12 amino acids. CDR1 is LNHDA, CDR2 SQIVND, per germline (reference sequence). V was cut by 10 bases and J by 6 bases, with 16 bases left in between. The CDR3 region has the DNA TGTGCCACCCAGGTAGCTTTGGGCGAGCAGTACTTC. The encoded protein is CATQVALGEQYF.

This chain joins TRBV28 and TRBJ2-7; no definite D call. Looked up from germline, CDR1 is MDHEN and CDR2 is SYDVKM. V was clipped by 3 bases and J by 1 base, with 4 bases between them. The CDR3 contains 12 residues. The CDR3 is CASSFKSYEQYF. Here the CDR3 DNA reads TGTGCCAGCAGTTTTAAGTCCTACGAGCAGTACTTC.

DNA of the CDR3: TGCGCCAGCAGCCCGAGTTGGAGCGGGAGGGCGGACACCGGGGAGCTGTTTTTT. This encodes CASSPSWSGRADTGELFF. The chain carries TRBV4-3 and TRBJ2-2; the match to TRBD2 covers 10 bases. V shed 4 bases and J 3 bases; nucleotides not matched to a gene: 11. Looked up from germline, CDR1 is LGHNA and CDR2 is YSLEER. The CDR3 is 18 amino acids.

The chain couples TRBV27 to TRBJ1-6; 7 bases are a match to TRBD1. This CDR3 has 15 residues. Losses at the gene ends were 5 bases for V and 7 bases for J; bases not matched to a gene: 8. The germline V gene encodes CDR1 MNHEY and CDR2 SMNVEV (reference sequence). CDR3 in DNA: TGTGCCAGCAGTCCCAGGGACAGACTAAATTCACCCCTCCACTTT. As protein: CASSPRDRLNSPLHF.

The genes are TRBV28 and TRBJ1-1; 10 bases are a match to TRBD1. In germline, CDR1 is MDHEN, CDR2 SYDVKM. V lost 3 bases, J lost 1 base, and 11 bases stayed unmatched. This CDR3 contains 18 residues. CDR3 DNA sequence: TGTGCCAGCAGTTTGCTACCCGGGACAGGGGTGGCGAACACTGAAGCTTTCTTT. Its translation: CASSLLPGTGVANTEAFF.

This CDR3 is CASRDLGGKADTQYF. CDR3 nucleotide sequence: TGCGCCAGCCGCGACCTGGGCGGGAAAGCAGATACGCAGTATTTT. The chain links TRBV4-3 to TRBJ2-3, with D perhaps TRBD2 (6 bases). Germline values: CDR1 LGHNA, CDR2 YSLEER. Trimming took off 8 bases at V and 4 bases at J, with 19 bases between the two ends. This CDR3 is 15 amino acids long.

The chain combines TRBV30 with TRBJ2-7, with 8 bases identical to TRBD2. The germline V gene has CDR1 GTSNPN and CDR2 SVGIG (reference sequence). The junction had 9 bases not matched to a gene; V was cut back by 4 bases and J by 4 bases. The CDR3 covers 14 residues. The CDR3 DNA is TGTGCCTGGATAAAAGGGCGGGGGGATTACGAGCAGTACTTC. Protein sequence: CAWIKGRGDYEQYF.

This rearrangement joins TRBV4-3 to TRBJ1-5; D gene uncertain. The germline CDR1 and CDR2 sequences are LGHNA and YSLEER. The CDR3 runs to 16 residues. Trimming removed 0 bases at V and 3 bases at J, with 12 bases between. In DNA form, the CDR3 reads TGCGCCAGCAGCCAAGAAAGGAGTGGGTTCAATCAGCCCCAGCATTTT. Encoded protein: CASSQERSGFNQPQHF.

Written as DNA, the CDR3 is TGTGCCAGCAGTTTTTGGCGGGAGGGCCTTTACGAGCAGTACTTC. Translated, it gives CASSFWREGLYEQYF. V and J are TRBV12-3 or TRBV12-4 and TRBJ2-7; 9 bases are shared with TRBD2. This CDR3 region has 15 residues. V was clipped by 3 bases and J by 4 bases; unmatched bases: 7.

The chain uses TRBV28 and TRBJ1-2; D uncertain. The V end lost 8 bases, the J end lost 8 bases, and 18 bases lay between the germline ends. Germline CDR1 MDHEN, CDR2 SYDVKM. The CDR3 has 13 residues. The CDR3 loop is CASHPRFSHGYTF. As DNA, the CDR3 is TGTGCCAGCCACCCCAGGTTTTCACACGGCTACACCTTC.